The subject of this entry is one T cell receptor beta chain. The data belong to a study of blood T cell repertoires in COVID-19. Study as a whole: Researchers got acute and convalescent COVID-19 samples from the United States, Italy and Spain.

In germline, CDR1 is SGHTA, CDR2 FQGTGA. The CDR3 consists of 15 residues. V lost 5 bases and J lost 4, with 15 bases in between. In the authors' methods: Reference gene primer amplification yielded estimated nucleated cell counts. Only in-frame clones appear in the TCRdb table, and some are missing; sequencing was by immunoSEQ multiplex PCR. V and J calls and clone size are as listed in that table; D and trimming were resolved from the DNA. The data show about 140,000 clones, with about 82% seen just once and approximately 8% held by the top ten. Sequencing was carried out using peripheral blood. The chain has TRBV7-3 and TRBJ2-1; D is possibly TRBD1 (6 bases). The receptor's source is a woman in her fifties or sixties with acute or convalescent COVID-19. The CDR3 loop reads CASSARSGTYNEQFF. As DNA, the CDR3 is TGTGCCAGCAGCGCCCGCTCCGGGACATACAATGAGCAGTTCTTC.